One and the same sample provided the 18 T cell receptor beta chains below, sequenced in a study of blood T cells in healthy people across ages. Primers used in a second PCR of roughly 6 to 12 cycles were a sample-barcoded 5' primer and a J-beta primer mix. TCRdb reprocessed the 5' RACE reads with MiXCR, giving one entry per CDR3 protein. The sample lists approximately 900,000 distinct CDR3 sequences; under 35% were seen once. These sequences were also reported in another study, on T cells of mothers and their children.

Sequenced: blood. These receptors came from a woman aged 40 to 49 in good health.

This clonotype was seen repeatedly, ten times or more. The J gene is TRBJ2-7, the V gene TRBV11-2, with D possibly TRBD2 on 7 matching bases. Germline CDR1 and CDR2: SGHAT and FQNNGV. Deletions cut 6 bases from V and 5 bases from J, with 23 bases between. The CDR3 has 16 amino acids. Written as DNA, the CDR3 is TGTGCCAGCAGAATCCTTGCGGGGGCCTTGTCACACGAGCAGTACTTC. Translated, it gives CASRILAGALSHEQYF. Full variable domain (missing parts from reference TRBV11-2 and TRBJ2-7): EAGVAQSPRYKIIEKRQSVAFWCNPISGHATLYWYQQILGQGPKLLIQFQNNGVVDDSQLPKDRFSAERLKGVDSTLKIQPAKLEDSAVYLCASRILAGALSHEQYFGPGTRLTVT.

This clonotype has at least ten counts. The V and J genes are TRBV6-1 and TRBJ2-7; the match to TRBD1 covers 11 bases. Unmatched junction bases numbered 5, after V lost 7 bases and J lost 3 bases. The CDR3 is made up of 14 amino acids. CDR1 MNHNS and CDR2 SASEGT come from the germline V gene. The CDR3 reads CASIAGTGGYEQYF. The CDR3 DNA follows: TGTGCCAGCATTGCCGGGACAGGGGGCTACGAGCAGTACTTC.

This clonotype was found a few times. The chain is built from TRBV28 and TRBJ1-6; possibly TRBD1 for D (5 bases). Looked up from germline, CDR1 is MDHEN and CDR2 is SYDVKM. V was pared by 6 bases and J by 7 bases, with 16 bases between. CDR3 length equals 15 residues. As DNA, the CDR3 is TGTGCCAGCAGCTCCGGAGGGGAGGGGAATTCACCCCTCCACTTT. This translates into CASSSGGEGNSPLHF. The whole variable domain, remainder taken from reference TRBV28 and TRBJ1-6, is DVKVTQSSRYLVKRTGEKVFLECVQDMDHENMFWYRQDPGLGLRLIYFSYDVKMKEKGDIPEGYSVSREKKERFSLILESASTNQTSMYLCASSSGGEGNSPLHFGNGTRLTVT.

This chain links TRBV5-1 with TRBJ2-7, with TRBD1 as a possible D gene (6 bases). The CDR3 has 14 amino acids. Germline V lookup: CDR1 SGHRS, CDR2 YFSETQ. Trimming removed 4 bases at V and 6 bases at J, with 17 bases between. The CDR3 DNA reads as TGCGCCAGCAGCAGGGGCAGGGGATTCGGCGAGCAGTACTTC. Amino acid sequence: CASSRGRGFGEQYF.

This clonotype was detected many times. The CDR3 sequence is CAIIHGRQLKTSYEQYF. In nucleotides, the CDR3 is TGCGCCATCATACACGGACGACAACTTAAAACTTCCTACGAGCAGTACTTC. The V and J genes are TRBV5-1 and TRBJ2-7; no clear D. The CDR3 is 17 amino acids. Between the trimmed V and J ends, which lost 9 bases and 1 base, there was a span of 26 bases. Germline V lookup: CDR1 SGHRS, CDR2 YFSETQ.

The chain has TRBV12-3 or TRBV12-4 and TRBJ1-4, with D unresolved. The V gene lost 4 bases and the J gene lost 5 bases, with 11 bases spanning the gap. This CDR3 has 14 amino acids. The CDR3 is CASSYRRGNEKLFF. The CDR3 coding sequence is TGTGCCAGCAGTTATCGCAGAGGGAATGAAAAACTGTTTTTT.

This clonotype occurred many times. The V call is TRBV28, the J call TRBJ1-6; possibly TRBD1 for D (5 bases). Per germline, CDR1 MDHEN and CDR2 SYDVKM. With 4 bases removed from V and 12 bases from J, the gap between germline ends came to 10 bases. CDR3 size: 12 residues. The DNA of the CDR3 is TGTGCCAGCAGTTCCCAGGGAAAACCCCTCCACTTT. Amino acid sequence: CASSSQGKPLHF. Supplemented by reference TRBV28 and TRBJ1-6, the full variable domain reads DVKVTQSSRYLVKRTGEKVFLECVQDMDHENMFWYRQDPGLGLRLIYFSYDVKMKEKGDIPEGYSVSREKKERFSLILESASTNQTSMYLCASSSQGKPLHFGNGTRLTVT.

To note about this clonotype: Possible read error: a much larger clone is one base away. The chain uses TRBV27 and TRBJ2-5; D may match TRBD1 or TRBD2 (7 bases each). The DNA end is a closer match to TRBJ2-7, so the J assignment may be wrong. Germline CDR1 and CDR2: MNHEY and SMNVEV (reference sequence). The CDR3 has 16 amino acids. The CDR3 sequence: CASTKPGGRGADEQYF. DNA of the CDR3: TGTGCCAGCACTAAACCAGGGGGGAGGGGAGCGGACGAGCAGTACTTC.

The chain is built from TRBV3-1 and TRBJ2-7; tentative D call: TRBD1 (6 bases). Between the trimmed V and J ends, which lost 3 bases and 5 bases, there was a span of 20 bases. Germline CDR1 reads LGHDT; CDR2 reads YNNKEL (reference sequence). The CDR3 spans 16 residues. The CDR3 spells CASSQRGWPNPHEQYF. In DNA form, the CDR3 reads TGTGCCAGCAGCCAGAGGGGGTGGCCGAATCCCCACGAGCAGTACTTC.

The V and J genes are TRBV13 and TRBJ1-4; D unresolved. Trimming left V 0 bases short and J 11 bases short, with 13 bases between. Germline CDR1 and CDR2: PRHDT and FYEKMQ (reference sequence). The CDR3 is made up of 14 amino acids. Written as DNA, the CDR3 is TGTGCCAGCAGCTTAGGGTTAGCCGGCGACAAACTGTTTTTT. This encodes CASSLGLAGDKLFF.

The gene calls are TRBV9 and TRBJ2-1, with TRBD1 as a possible D gene (6 bases). Looked up from germline, CDR1 is SGDLS and CDR2 is YYNGEE. The CDR3 contains 14 residues. V was pared by 2 bases and J by 8 bases, with 14 bases between. The CDR3 DNA is TGTGCCAGCAGCGTGAGTTTAGGGGGACATGAGCAGTTCTTC. Translated, it gives CASSVSLGGHEQFF.

This clonotype has just a few counts. This rearrangement joins TRBV6-6 to TRBJ2-5, with 8 bases that match TRBD2. Trimming took 0 bases from V and 5 from J; bases not matched to a gene: 8. This CDR3 is built from 16 residues. Germline lookup yields CDR1 MNHNY and CDR2 SVGAGI (reference sequence). CDR3 loop: CASSYSAGGARETQYF. The CDR3 DNA is TGTGCCAGCAGTTACTCGGCCGGGGGGGCCCGTGAGACCCAGTACTTC.

Only a few counts were recorded for this clonotype. This may be a read error: a much more frequent sequence differs by one nucleotide. The V gene is TRBV7-3, the J gene TRBJ2-5; D remains ambiguous. The V gene lost 5 bases and the J gene lost 11 bases, with 18 bases spanning the gap. The germline gives CDR1 SGHTA, CDR2 FQGTGA. CDR3 size: 13 residues. The CDR3 bases are TGTGCCAGCAGCCCCCCTGGGTCGAATGAGCAGTACTTC. Protein product: CASSPPGSNEQYF.

On this clonotype itself: This may arise from a read error, as a much more abundant clone is one base away. The rearrangement uses TRBV9 and TRBJ2-4; the match to TRBD1 covers 11 bases. The DNA end is a closer match to TRBJ2-7, so the J assignment may be wrong. Looked up from germline, CDR1 is SGDLS and CDR2 is YYNGEE. This CDR3 has 15 residues. The CDR3 region is CASSGAGTGGHEQYF. CDR3 coding DNA: TGTGCCAGCAGCGGAGCCGGGACAGGGGGACACGAGCAGTACTTC.

The chain uses TRBV7-9 and TRBJ2-3; D is undetermined. V was trimmed by 1 base and J by 9 bases, leaving 20 bases between them. This CDR3 has 16 amino acids. The germline V gene encodes CDR1 SEHNR and CDR2 FQNEAQ (reference sequence). The DNA of the CDR3 is TGTGCCAGCAGCTTAGTAGATTACTCCCTCAGTTCAACGCAGTATTTT. It encodes CASSLVDYSLSSTQYF. Using reference TRBV7-9 and TRBJ2-3 for the parts outside the CDR3, the full variable domain is DTGVSQNPRHKITKRGQNVTFRCDPISEHNRLYWYRQTLGQGPEFLTYFQNEAQLEKSRLLSDRFSAERPKGSFSTLEIQRTEQGDSAMYLCASSLVDYSLSSTQYFGPGTRLTVL.

As to this clonotype: A read error may produce the germline difference seen at one junction end. The chain couples TRBV5-1 to TRBJ2-1, with D perhaps TRBD1 or TRBD2 (5 bases each). CDR3 length: 12 amino acids. CDR1 is SGHRS and CDR2 is YFSETQ in the germline V gene. The CDR3 region has the DNA TGCGCCGGCAGGGACGCTTGGGGGGAGCAGTTCTTC. This gives the protein CAGRDAWGEQFF.

This clonotype was found many times. In DNA, the CDR3 is TGCGCCAGCAGTATAGGGACAGGGTACTACGAGCAGTACTTC. Translation: CASSIGTGYYEQYF. V and J are TRBV4-1 and TRBJ2-7; 9 bases match TRBD1. CDR1 and CDR2 from the germline V gene are MGHRA and YSYEKL. V shed 6 bases, J shed 3 bases, and the junction held 6 bases outside the gene matches. This CDR3 region has 14 residues.

This chain joins TRBV5-1 and TRBJ2-6, with D uncertain. The CDR3 length is 14 residues. Germline assignment: CDR1 SGHRS and CDR2 YFSETQ. Trimming removed 6 bases at V and 3 bases at J, with 10 bases between. The CDR3 loop reads CASNNLVGANVLTF. The CDR3 region has the DNA TGCGCCAGCAACAACTTGGTTGGGGCCAACGTCCTGACTTTC.